Each of the 7 T cell receptor beta chains below was sequenced from the same sample in a study of blood T cell repertoires in COVID-19. Profiled with immunoSEQ multiplex PCR; TCRdb holds only in-frame clones, not every one. Of around 160,000 clones in the sample, 80% were seen once. The source material was PBMCs or T cells enriched from blood (not recorded which). All receptors come from a woman between 55 and 75 years old who had recovered from COVID-19.

This clone was observed a single time. The chain uses TRBV27 and TRBJ2-3; 9 positions agree with TRBD1. Trimming took 2 bases from V and 3 from J; bases not matched to a gene: 0. CDR1 MNHEY and CDR2 SMNVEV come from the germline V gene (reference sequence). The CDR3 sequence is 14 residues long. The DNA of the CDR3 is TGTGCCAGCAGTTTAGGACAGGGGACAGATACGCAGTATTTT. Translation gives CASSLGQGTDTQYF.

This rearrangement joins TRBV19 to TRBJ1-2; D is perhaps TRBD1 (5 bases). The CDR3 runs 15 residues. Germline V CDR1 and CDR2: LNHDA, SQIVND (reference sequence). V was cut by 5 bases and J by 3 bases, with 16 bases left in between. CDR3 protein: CASSLSGTLHYGYTF. CDR3 in DNA: TGTGCCAGTAGTCTCTCAGGGACTCTACACTATGGCTACACCTTC.

The chain carries TRBV4-1 and TRBJ2-1; D ambiguous. The CDR3 totals 12 residues. Germline lookup yields CDR1 MGHRA and CDR2 YSYEKL. The germline V and J ends were trimmed by 0 bases and 8 bases, with 5 bases remaining between them. The chain's CDR3 is CASSQDGYEQFF. The CDR3 region has the DNA TGCGCCAGCAGCCAAGACGGGTATGAGCAGTTCTTC.

This chain connects TRBV5-4 to TRBJ1-2, with TRBD1 identical over 11 bases. The CDR3 is 16 residues long. The junction had 12 bases not matched to a gene; V was cut back by 5 bases and J by 6 bases. The germline V gene has CDR1 SGHNT and CDR2 YYREEE (reference sequence). The CDR3: CASRRGQGARADGYTF. In DNA, the CDR3 is TGTGCCAGCAGACGAGGACAGGGGGCGAGGGCTGATGGCTACACCTTC.

CDR3 protein: CATSGPTDPISTDTQYF. CDR3 bases: TGTGCCACCAGTGGCCCGACAGACCCTATTAGCACAGATACGCAGTATTTT. V usage is TRBV24-1 and J usage is TRBJ2-3; tentatively, D is TRBD1 (5 bases). Germline CDR1 is KGHDR and CDR2 is SFDVKD. The CDR3 contains 17 residues. The V end lost 5 bases, the J end lost 0 bases, and 17 bases lay between the germline ends.

This chain links TRBV19 with TRBJ1-1; possible D gene TRBD1, 5 bases. The CDR3 has 15 residues. Trimming stripped 3 bases from V and 4 bases from J, with 15 bases between. CDR1 and CDR2 from the germline V gene are LNHDA and SQIVND (reference sequence). CDR3 bases: TGTGCCAGTAGTATTCCCGGGGGTATGAGCACTGAAGCTTTCTTT. It encodes CASSIPGGMSTEAFF. The entire variable domain, with the rest obtained from reference TRBV19 and TRBJ1-1, is as follows: DGGITQSPKYLFRKEGQNVTLSCEQNLNHDAMYWYRQDPGQGLRLIYYSQIVNDFQKGDIAEGYSVSREKKESFPLTVTSAQKNPTAFYLCASSIPGGMSTEAFFGQGTRLTVV.

This chain uses TRBV6-5 with TRBJ1-2; 11 bases agree with TRBD1. This CDR3 is 13 amino acids long. Germline V lookup: CDR1 MNHEY, CDR2 SVGAGI. With 6 bases clipped from V and 7 bases from J, the junction kept 4 bases outside the gene matches. CDR3 amino acids: CASSRTGGLGYTF. The CDR3 DNA sequence: TGTGCCAGCAGCCGGACAGGGGGCCTTGGCTACACCTTC.